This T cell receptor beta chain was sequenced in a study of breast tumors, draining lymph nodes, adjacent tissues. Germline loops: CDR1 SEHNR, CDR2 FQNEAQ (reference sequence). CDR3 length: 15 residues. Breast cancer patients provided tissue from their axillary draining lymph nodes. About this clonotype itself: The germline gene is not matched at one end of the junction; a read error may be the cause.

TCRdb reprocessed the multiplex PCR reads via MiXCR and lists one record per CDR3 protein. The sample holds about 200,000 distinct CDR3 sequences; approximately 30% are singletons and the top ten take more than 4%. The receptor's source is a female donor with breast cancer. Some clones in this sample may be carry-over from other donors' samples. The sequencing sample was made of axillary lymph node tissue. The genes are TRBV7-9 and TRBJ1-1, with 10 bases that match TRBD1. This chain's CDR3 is CVSRGQGFGGTEAFF. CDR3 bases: TGTGTCAGCAGGGGACAGGGGTTTGGGGGAACTGAAGCTTTCTTT.